What follows are 25 T cell receptor beta chains derived from one specimen sequenced in a study of blood T cell repertoires in COVID-19. Here immunoSEQ multiplex PCR was the method, and the copy in TCRdb shows in-frame clones only, minus some. The sample holds tens of thousands of clones, approximately 88% seen once. The specimen was peripheral blood. The source of these receptors is a woman aged 40 to 55 with acute or convalescent COVID-19.

The V gene is TRBV19, the J gene TRBJ2-3, with TRBD2 matching 11 bases. The CDR3 runs to 15 residues. The junction had 3 bases not matched to a gene; V was cut back by 2 bases and J by 5 bases. Germline assignment: CDR1 LNHDA and CDR2 SQIVND (reference sequence). The CDR3 nucleotides are TGTGCCAGTAGTATACTACTAGCGGGAGTAGATACGCAGTATTTT. Its translation is CASSILLAGVDTQYF.

The chain combines TRBV19 with TRBJ2-7, with D perhaps matching TRBD2 (6 bases). This CDR3 is built from 15 residues. In germline, CDR1 is LNHDA, CDR2 SQIVND (reference sequence). V was clipped by 5 bases and J by 2 bases, with 16 bases between them. Written as DNA, the CDR3 is TGTGCCAGTAGTTTAAACCGGGACTCACCCTACGAGCAGTACTTC. Protein: CASSLNRDSPYEQYF.

The chain uses TRBV4-3 and TRBJ1-5; D is unclear. The CDR3 length is 14 residues. Germline loops: CDR1 LGHNA, CDR2 YSLEER. V was cut by 4 bases and J by 9 bases, with 16 bases left in between. The CDR3 loop is CASSLDTASPPQHF. The DNA for the CDR3 is TGCGCCAGCAGCCTCGACACTGCTTCCCCGCCCCAGCATTTT.

The chain couples TRBV5-6 to TRBJ1-6, with D possibly being TRBD1 (6 bases). Germline V gives CDR1 SGHDT, CDR2 YYEEEE. The V end was cut by 0 bases, the J end by 10 bases, with 11 bases between. CDR3 length: 14 residues. Here the CDR3 DNA reads TGTGCCAGCAGCTTGGGGGGGCGCAACTCACCCCTCCACTTT. Its translation: CASSLGGRNSPLHF.

The rearrangement links TRBV27 to TRBJ1-4; the match to TRBD1 covers 10 bases. CDR3 length: 16 amino acids. Germline V lookup: CDR1 MNHEY, CDR2 SMNVEV (reference sequence). V was pared by 0 bases and J by 10 bases, with 8 bases of the junction left unmatched. As DNA, the CDR3 is TGTGCCAGCAGTTTATCGCTGGGACAGGGGATGGGAAAACTGTTTTTT. It yields the protein CASSLSLGQGMGKLFF.

V and J are TRBV7-9 and TRBJ1-6; D possibly corresponds to TRBD1 (6 bases). The V end was cut by 2 bases, the J end by 9 bases, with 14 bases between. Germline CDR1 is SEHNR and CDR2 is FQNEAQ (reference sequence). This CDR3 is 15 amino acids long. The DNA for the CDR3 is TGTGCCAGCAGCTTAAGTGGGGGCTCGGGTTCACCCCTCCACTTT. Translating gives CASSLSGGSGSPLHF.

The count of this clone is one. The DNA for the CDR3 is TGTGCCAGCAGTACCCGGGACAGGGGCGGCTACACCTTC. This encodes CASSTRDRGGYTF. The chain combines TRBV2 with TRBJ1-2; 10 bases are shared with TRBD1. V was pared by 5 bases and J by 8 bases, with 5 bases of the junction left unmatched. The germline V gene has CDR1 SNHLY and CDR2 FYNNEI. The CDR3 has 13 residues.

The chain carries TRBV19 and TRBJ2-7; D is undetermined. In germline, CDR1 is LNHDA, CDR2 SQIVND (reference sequence). Trimming took 4 bases from V and 2 from J, leaving 12 bases between them. The CDR3 is 14 residues long. CDR3 amino acids: CASSKPNAPYEQYF. In DNA form, the CDR3 reads TGTGCCAGTAGTAAGCCCAATGCCCCCTACGAGCAGTACTTC.

V is TRBV19 and J is TRBJ1-1; D not certain. Deletions cut 6 bases from V and 4 bases from J, with 15 bases between. Germline-derived CDR1 and CDR2 are LNHDA and SQIVND (reference sequence). The CDR3 consists of 14 residues. The CDR3 sequence: CASRVWQAATEAFF. CDR3 nucleotides: TGTGCCAGTAGAGTTTGGCAGGCCGCCACTGAAGCTTTCTTT. Complete variable domain (other parts from reference TRBV19 and TRBJ1-1): DGGITQSPKYLFRKEGQNVTLSCEQNLNHDAMYWYRQDPGQGLRLIYYSQIVNDFQKGDIAEGYSVSREKKESFPLTVTSAQKNPTAFYLCASRVWQAATEAFFGQGTRLTVV.

In DNA, the CDR3 is TGCGCCAGCAGCCAAGGTGACCAGGGGTTGGGGGGCTACACCTTC. It yields the protein CASSQGDQGLGGYTF. V and J are TRBV4-3 and TRBJ1-2, with D possibly TRBD1 on 6 matching bases. The CDR3 has 15 residues. The V gene's germline CDR1 is LGHNA and CDR2 YSLEER. Between the trimmed V and J ends, which lost 1 base and 8 bases, there was a span of 17 bases.

The V gene is TRBV2, the J gene TRBJ2-4, with 8 bases that match TRBD1. The CDR3 spans 17 residues. Germline CDR1 SNHLY, CDR2 FYNNEI. Losses at the gene ends were 2 bases for V and 2 bases for J; bases not matched to a gene: 8. In nucleotides, the CDR3 is TGTGCCAGCAGTGAATCGGGCCAGGGGGCGACCAAAAACATTCAGTACTTC. It yields the protein CASSESGQGATKNIQYF.

The gene calls are TRBV9 and TRBJ1-1; the D is unclear. Germline CDR1 reads SGDLS; CDR2 reads YYNGEE. The CDR3 spans 13 residues. Trimming left V 4 bases short and J 3 bases short, with 10 bases between. Here the CDR3 DNA reads TGTGCCAGCAGCTCCGAGACTCACACTGAAGCTTTCTTT. This encodes CASSSETHTEAFF.

The chain links TRBV9 to TRBJ2-1; TRBD2 agrees at 9 bases. Germline CDR1 and CDR2: SGDLS and YYNGEE. CDR3 length equals 14 residues. V dropped 5 bases and J dropped 8; count of bases not matched to a gene: 8. This CDR3 is CASRRGRADDEQFF. CDR3 DNA: TGTGCCAGCAGGCGCGGGAGGGCTGATGATGAGCAGTTCTTC.

This rearrangement joins TRBV30 to TRBJ2-7; 11 nucleotides line up with TRBD2. There are 15 residues in the CDR3. CDR1 is GTSNPN and CDR2 is SVGIG in the germline V gene (reference sequence). With V trimmed by 1 base and J by 6 bases, 8 bases remained unmatched. The CDR3 nucleotides are TGTGCCTGGAGTGCCGGGGGACTAGCGGATCTCGAGCAGTACTTC. Its translation: CAWSAGGLADLEQYF.

In its sample, this clone was seen once. The V gene is TRBV6-2 or TRBV6-3, the J gene TRBJ1-2; maybe TRBD1 (5 bases). CDR1 MNHEY and CDR2 SVGEGT come from the germline V gene. V lost 3 bases to trimming and J lost 0 bases, with 14 bases between them. The CDR3 extends over 16 amino acids. CDR3 residues: CASSYRGGRANYGYTF. As DNA, the CDR3 is TGTGCCAGCAGTTATAGGGGAGGCAGAGCTAACTATGGCTACACCTTC.

This chain joins TRBV4-3 and TRBJ2-3, with a tentative D call TRBD2 (5 bases). Germline V CDR1 and CDR2: LGHNA, YSLEER. This CDR3 is built from 16 residues. Trimming pared 1 base from V and 2 bases from J, leaving 13 bases between. DNA of the CDR3: TGCGCCAGCAGCCAAGGAGTTAGCGAGGCCACAGATACGCAGTATTTT. Its protein is CASSQGVSEATDTQYF.

The V gene is TRBV2, the J gene TRBJ1-6; D is possibly TRBD1 (6 bases). The CDR3 sequence is 13 residues long. Trimming stripped 1 base from V and 13 bases from J, with 11 bases between. The germline V gene encodes CDR1 SNHLY and CDR2 FYNNEI. The CDR3 nucleotides are TGTGCCAGCAGTGAAGGCCAGGGGCCTCCCCTCCACTTT. This translates into CASSEGQGPPLHF.

V gene TRBV5-8 combines with J gene TRBJ1-2, with D unclear. Germline CDR1 is SGHTS and CDR2 is YDEGEE. This CDR3 contains 14 residues. V was shortened by 0 bases and J by 4 bases, with 10 bases between the two germline ends. CDR3 bases: TGTGCCAGCAGCTTGGCGGGTGGACTCTATGGCTACACCTTC. Its protein is CASSLAGGLYGYTF.

The V and J genes are TRBV28 and TRBJ2-1; 14 positions match TRBD2. J was trimmed by 8 bases and V by 2 bases; bases with no gene match: 11. Germline CDR1 MDHEN, CDR2 SYDVKM. This CDR3 comprises 18 residues. The CDR3 region has the DNA TGTGCCAGCAGTTTAATTGGGACTAGCGGGAGTAAAGAGGATGAGCAGTTCTTC. It yields the protein CASSLIGTSGSKEDEQFF. The full variable domain, its missing parts supplied by reference TRBV28 and TRBJ2-1, is DVKVTQSSRYLVKRTGEKVFLECVQDMDHENMFWYRQDPGLGLRLIYFSYDVKMKEKGDIPEGYSVSREKKERFSLILESASTNQTSMYLCASSLIGTSGSKEDEQFFGPGTRLTVL.

The J gene is TRBJ2-3, the V gene TRBV28; 9 bases are a match to TRBD2. CDR3 length equals 16 residues. V shed 3 bases and J 2 bases; nucleotides not matched to a gene: 6. Germline CDR1 reads MDHEN; CDR2 reads SYDVKM. The CDR3 nucleotides read TGTGCCAGCAGTTTCCAACTAGCGGGCGTCACAGATACGCAGTATTTT. Its translation: CASSFQLAGVTDTQYF.

V and J are TRBV27 and TRBJ1-1, with TRBD1 identical over 10 bases. Germline CDR1 is MNHEY and CDR2 is SMNVEV (reference sequence). V was clipped by 1 base and J by 4 bases; unmatched bases: 6. The CDR3 runs to 16 residues. Here the CDR3 DNA reads TGTGCCAGCAGTTTATACACCGGGACAGGGGCCACTGAAGCTTTCTTT. It is translated as CASSLYTGTGATEAFF.

The CDR3 is CASSLVPLAEYEQYF. In DNA, the CDR3 is TGTGCCAGCAGCTTGGTACCTCTAGCGGAATACGAGCAGTACTTC. The chain combines TRBV5-5 with TRBJ2-7; TRBD2 aligns across 7 bases. The CDR3 is made up of 15 amino acids. V lost 0 bases and J lost 4; bases outside the gene matches: 7. Germline assignment: CDR1 SGHKS and CDR2 YYEKEE (reference sequence).

The chain uses TRBV7-8 and TRBJ2-1, with TRBD1 matching over 10 bases. V lost 6 bases to trimming and J lost 9 bases; unmatched junction nucleotides: 11. This CDR3 comprises 15 residues. Germline V gene sequence: CDR1 SGHVS, CDR2 FQNEAQ. CDR3 nucleotide sequence: TGTGCCAGCAGGGAAGGGACAGGGGATTTTGGTGAGCAGTTCTTC. Amino acid sequence: CASREGTGDFGEQFF.

Details on this clone: Because the CDR3's place on the DNA is in doubt, the DNA is left out and the CDR3 is given as listed by TCRdb. The chain links TRBV28 to TRBJ1-5; TRBD1 is taken as the D call from the table, unchecked against the DNA. Germline V gene lookup returns CDR1 MDHEN and CDR2 SYDVKM. The CDR3 spans 14 amino acids, including both terminal residues. The CDR3 sequence: CASRNIWGPGTLKF.

This clone came up a few times. V is TRBV7-9 and J is TRBJ2-7; D is possibly TRBD1 (5 bases). There are 13 residues in the CDR3. The V end lost 5 bases, the J end lost 2 bases, and 10 bases lay between the germline ends. Germline V lookup: CDR1 SEHNR, CDR2 FQNEAQ (reference sequence). The CDR3: CASSTDTTYEQYF. The CDR3 bases are TGTGCCAGCAGCACGGACACGACCTACGAGCAGTACTTC.